This TCR beta chain was profiled in a study of memory CD4+ T cells and cytomegalovirus serostatus. Study-level findings and limits: CD4+ memory repertoires contained about two fifths of the 164 reported CMV TCRbeta sequences. Suggested: most of the CMV-linked TCR signature lies in CD4+ memory cells.

This clone was seen only once. The antigen is unknown. V lost 3 bases and J lost 0, with 12 bases in between. Germline V gene sequence: CDR1 LNHDA, CDR2 SQIVND (reference sequence). The CDR3 spans 16 residues. The sort gate was single viable CD3+CD4+CD8-CD45RO+ cells for memory CD4+ T cells. Serostatus was set by detecting CMV pp150, pp28, p38, p52 IgG. CD4+ T cells were isolated by positive magnetic selection. Clones were read by immunoSEQ multiplex PCR, and TCRdb kept only the in-frame ones, dropping some. In the table there are under 40,000 clones, around 79% of which are singletons. The V call is TRBV19, the J call TRBJ1-5, with D perhaps matching TRBD1 (5 bases). This TCR was recovered from an adult in good health and CMV-seropositive. Source material: memory CD4+ T cells from blood. CDR3 coding DNA: TGTGCCAGTAGTATCTCCTCCAGGGATAGCAATCAGCCCCAGCATTTT. It encodes CASSISSRDSNQPQHF.